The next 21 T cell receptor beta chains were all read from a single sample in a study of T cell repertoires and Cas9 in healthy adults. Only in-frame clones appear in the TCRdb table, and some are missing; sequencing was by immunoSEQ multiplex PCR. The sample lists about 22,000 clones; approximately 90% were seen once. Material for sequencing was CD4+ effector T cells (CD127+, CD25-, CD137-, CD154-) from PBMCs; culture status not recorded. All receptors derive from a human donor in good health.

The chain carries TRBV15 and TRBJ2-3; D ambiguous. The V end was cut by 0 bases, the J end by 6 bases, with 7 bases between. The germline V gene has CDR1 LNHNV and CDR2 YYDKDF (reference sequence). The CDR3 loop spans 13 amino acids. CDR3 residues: CATSRDYLDTQYF. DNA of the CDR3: TGTGCCACCAGCAGAGATTATTTGGATACGCAGTATTTT. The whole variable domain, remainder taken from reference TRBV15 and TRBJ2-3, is DAMVIQNPRYQVTQFGKPVTLSCSQTLNHNVMYWYQQKSSQAPKLLFHYYDKDFNNEADTPDNFQSRRPNTSFCFLDIRSPGLGDTAMYLCATSRDYLDTQYFGPGTRLTVL.

This CDR3 reads CASSLGRGGGGVEQFF. DNA for the CDR3: TGTGCCAGCAGCTTAGGCCGAGGTGGCGGGGGCGTGGAACAGTTCTTC. This chain joins TRBV7-9 and TRBJ2-1; D is possibly TRBD2 (7 bases). Germline-derived CDR1 and CDR2 are SEHNR and FQNEAQ (reference sequence). The CDR3 length is 16 residues. The V and J ends lost 1 base and 13 bases respectively, with 23 bases between them.

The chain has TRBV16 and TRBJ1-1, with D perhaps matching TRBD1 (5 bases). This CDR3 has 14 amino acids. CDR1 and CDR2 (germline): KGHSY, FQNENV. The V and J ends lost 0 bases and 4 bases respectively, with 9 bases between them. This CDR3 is CASSQSPGTTEAFF. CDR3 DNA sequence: TGTGCCAGCAGCCAATCCCCAGGGACCACTGAAGCTTTCTTT.

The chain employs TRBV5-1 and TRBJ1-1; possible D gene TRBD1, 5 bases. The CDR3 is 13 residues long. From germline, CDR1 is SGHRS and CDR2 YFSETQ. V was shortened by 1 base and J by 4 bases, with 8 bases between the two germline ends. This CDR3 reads CASSLRGPTEAFF. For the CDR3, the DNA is TGCGCCAGCAGCTTGAGGGGTCCCACTGAAGCTTTCTTT. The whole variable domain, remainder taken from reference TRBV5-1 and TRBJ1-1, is KAGVTQTPRYLIKTRGQQVTLSCSPISGHRSVSWYQQTPGQGLQFLFEYFSETQRNKGNFPGRFSGRQFSNSRSEMNVSTLELGDSALYLCASSLRGPTEAFFGQGTRLTVV.

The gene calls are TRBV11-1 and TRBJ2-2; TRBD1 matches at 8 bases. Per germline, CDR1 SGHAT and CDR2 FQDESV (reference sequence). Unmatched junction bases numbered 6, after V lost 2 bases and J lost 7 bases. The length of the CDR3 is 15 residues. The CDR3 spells CASSLWSQGGGELFF. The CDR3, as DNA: TGTGCCAGCAGCTTATGGTCACAGGGGGGCGGGGAGCTGTTTTTT.

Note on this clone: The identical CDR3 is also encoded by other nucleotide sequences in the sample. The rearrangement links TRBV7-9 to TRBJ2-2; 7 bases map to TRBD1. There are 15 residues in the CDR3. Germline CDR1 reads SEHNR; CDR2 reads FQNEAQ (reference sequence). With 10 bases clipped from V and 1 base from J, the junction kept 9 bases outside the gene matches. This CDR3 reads CAKTRTGQNTGELFF. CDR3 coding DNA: TGTGCCAAGACCCGGACAGGACAGAACACCGGGGAGCTGTTTTTT.

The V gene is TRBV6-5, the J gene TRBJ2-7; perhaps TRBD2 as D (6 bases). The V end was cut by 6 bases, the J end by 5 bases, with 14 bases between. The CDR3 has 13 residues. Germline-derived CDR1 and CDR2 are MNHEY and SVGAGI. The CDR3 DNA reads TGTGCCAGCAGGCCCGGCGGGGCTAACGAGCAGTACGTC. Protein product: CASRPGGANEQYV.

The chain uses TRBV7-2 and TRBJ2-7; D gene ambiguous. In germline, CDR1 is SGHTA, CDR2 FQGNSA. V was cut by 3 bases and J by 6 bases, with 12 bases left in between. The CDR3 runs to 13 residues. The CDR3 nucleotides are TGTGCCAGCAGCTTTGCCCCTGATGGCGAGCAGTACGTC. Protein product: CASSFAPDGEQYV.

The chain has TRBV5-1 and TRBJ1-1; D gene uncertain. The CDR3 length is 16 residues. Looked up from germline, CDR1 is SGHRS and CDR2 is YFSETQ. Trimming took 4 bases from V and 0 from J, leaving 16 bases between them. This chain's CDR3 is CASSPGSWGVNTEAFF. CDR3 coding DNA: TGCGCCAGCAGCCCGGGATCCTGGGGTGTGAACACTGAAGCTTTCTTT.

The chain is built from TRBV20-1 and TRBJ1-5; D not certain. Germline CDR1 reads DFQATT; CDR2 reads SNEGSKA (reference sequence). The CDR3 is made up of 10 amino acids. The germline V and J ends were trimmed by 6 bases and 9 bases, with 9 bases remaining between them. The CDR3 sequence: CSAGSWPQHF. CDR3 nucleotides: TGCAGTGCGGGGAGTTGGCCCCAGCATTTT.

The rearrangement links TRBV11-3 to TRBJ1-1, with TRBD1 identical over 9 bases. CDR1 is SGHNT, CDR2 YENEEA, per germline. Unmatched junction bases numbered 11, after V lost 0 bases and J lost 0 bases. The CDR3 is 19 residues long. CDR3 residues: CASSLDLGGRQGVNTEAFF. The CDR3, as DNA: TGTGCCAGCAGCTTAGATCTGGGGGGTCGACAGGGGGTGAACACTGAAGCTTTCTTT.

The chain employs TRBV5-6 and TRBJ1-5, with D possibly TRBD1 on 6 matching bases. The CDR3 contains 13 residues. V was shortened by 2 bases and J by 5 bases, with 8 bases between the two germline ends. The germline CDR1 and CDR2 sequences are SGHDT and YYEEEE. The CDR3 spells CASSFGQHQPQHF. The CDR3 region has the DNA TGTGCCAGCAGCTTCGGACAGCATCAGCCCCAGCATTTT.

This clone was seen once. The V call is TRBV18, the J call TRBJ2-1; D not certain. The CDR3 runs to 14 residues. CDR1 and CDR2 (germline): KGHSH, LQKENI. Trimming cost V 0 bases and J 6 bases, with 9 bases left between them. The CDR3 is CASSPPWTSNEQFF. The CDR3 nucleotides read TGTGCCAGCTCACCACCGTGGACCAGCAATGAGCAGTTCTTC. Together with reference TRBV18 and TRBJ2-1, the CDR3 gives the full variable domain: NAGVMQNPRHLVRRRGQEARLRCSPMKGHSHVYWYRQLPEEGLKFMVYLQKENIIDESGMPKERFSAEFPKEGPSILRIQQVVRGDSAAYFCASSPPWTSNEQFFGPGTRLTVL.

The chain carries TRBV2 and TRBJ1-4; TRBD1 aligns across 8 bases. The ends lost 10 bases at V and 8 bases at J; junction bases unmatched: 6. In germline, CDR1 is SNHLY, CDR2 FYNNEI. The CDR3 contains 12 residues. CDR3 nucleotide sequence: TGTGCCACAGGGGGCCAGAGAGAAAAACTGTTTTTT. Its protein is CATGGQREKLFF.

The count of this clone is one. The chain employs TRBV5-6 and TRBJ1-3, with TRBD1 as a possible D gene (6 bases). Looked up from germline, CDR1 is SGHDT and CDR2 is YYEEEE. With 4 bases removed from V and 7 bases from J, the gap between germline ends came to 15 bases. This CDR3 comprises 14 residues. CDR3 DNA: TGTGCCAGCAGCCTATTACAGGGCGTCAACACCATATATTTT. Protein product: CASSLLQGVNTIYF.

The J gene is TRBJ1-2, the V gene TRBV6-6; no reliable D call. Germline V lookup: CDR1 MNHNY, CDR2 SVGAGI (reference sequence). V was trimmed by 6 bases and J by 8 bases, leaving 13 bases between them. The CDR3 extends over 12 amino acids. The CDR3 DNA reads TGTGCCAGCAGCCACCAAAAAGTGGGCTACACCTTC. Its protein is CASSHQKVGYTF.

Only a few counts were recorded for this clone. CDR3 in amino acids: CASSKGEGAGKQPQHF. CDR3 DNA: TGTGCCAGCAGCAAGGGCGAGGGGGCGGGGAAGCAGCCCCAGCATTTT. This chain uses TRBV28 with TRBJ1-5, with 7 bases that match TRBD1. The CDR3 extends over 16 amino acids. J gave up 7 bases and V 6 bases, and 15 bases lay outside the gene matches. The germline gives CDR1 MDHEN, CDR2 SYDVKM.

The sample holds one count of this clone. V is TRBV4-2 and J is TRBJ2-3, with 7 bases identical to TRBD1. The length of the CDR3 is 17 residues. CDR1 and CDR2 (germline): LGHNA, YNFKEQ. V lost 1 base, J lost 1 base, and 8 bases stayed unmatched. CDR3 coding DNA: TGTGCCAGCAGCCAAGTAGCCAGGGGGTTAGGCACAGATACGCAGTATTTT. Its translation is CASSQVARGLGTDTQYF.

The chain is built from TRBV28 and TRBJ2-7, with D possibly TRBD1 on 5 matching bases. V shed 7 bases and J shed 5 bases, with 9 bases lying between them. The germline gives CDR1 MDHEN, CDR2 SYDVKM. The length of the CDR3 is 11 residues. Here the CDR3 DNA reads TGTGCCAGCACCCAGGGCCACGAGCAGTACGTC. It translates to CASTQGHEQYV.

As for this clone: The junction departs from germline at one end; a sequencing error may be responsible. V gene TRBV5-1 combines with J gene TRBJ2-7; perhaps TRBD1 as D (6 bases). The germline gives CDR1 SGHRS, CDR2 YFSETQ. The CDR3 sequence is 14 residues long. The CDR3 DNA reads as TGCGCCGGCAGGAGAACGCAGGGGTCCTACGAGCAGTACTTC. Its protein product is CAGRRTQGSYEQYF.

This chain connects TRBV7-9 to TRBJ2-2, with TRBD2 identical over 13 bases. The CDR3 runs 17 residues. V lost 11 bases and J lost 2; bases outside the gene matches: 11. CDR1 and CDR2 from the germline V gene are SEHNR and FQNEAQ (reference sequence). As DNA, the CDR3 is TGTGCCCAAGAGGAGACTAGCGGGAGGCGAAACACCGGGGAGCTGTTTTTT. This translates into CAQEETSGRRNTGELFF.